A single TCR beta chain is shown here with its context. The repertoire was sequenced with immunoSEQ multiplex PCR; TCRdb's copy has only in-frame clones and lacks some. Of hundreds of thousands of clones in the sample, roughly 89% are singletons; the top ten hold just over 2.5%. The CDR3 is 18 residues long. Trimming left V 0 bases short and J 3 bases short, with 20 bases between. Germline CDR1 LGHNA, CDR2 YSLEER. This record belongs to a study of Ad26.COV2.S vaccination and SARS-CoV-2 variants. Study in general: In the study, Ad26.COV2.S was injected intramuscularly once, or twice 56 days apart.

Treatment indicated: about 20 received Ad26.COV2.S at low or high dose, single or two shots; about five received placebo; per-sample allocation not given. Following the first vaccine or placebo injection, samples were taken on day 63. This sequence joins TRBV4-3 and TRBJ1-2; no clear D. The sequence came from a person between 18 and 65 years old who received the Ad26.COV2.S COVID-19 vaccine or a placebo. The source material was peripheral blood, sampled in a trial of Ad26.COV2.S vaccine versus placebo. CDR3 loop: CASSQDFHSRWAYYGYTF. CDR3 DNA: TGCGCCAGCAGCCAAGATTTTCATTCCCGTTGGGCTTACTATGGCTACACCTTC.